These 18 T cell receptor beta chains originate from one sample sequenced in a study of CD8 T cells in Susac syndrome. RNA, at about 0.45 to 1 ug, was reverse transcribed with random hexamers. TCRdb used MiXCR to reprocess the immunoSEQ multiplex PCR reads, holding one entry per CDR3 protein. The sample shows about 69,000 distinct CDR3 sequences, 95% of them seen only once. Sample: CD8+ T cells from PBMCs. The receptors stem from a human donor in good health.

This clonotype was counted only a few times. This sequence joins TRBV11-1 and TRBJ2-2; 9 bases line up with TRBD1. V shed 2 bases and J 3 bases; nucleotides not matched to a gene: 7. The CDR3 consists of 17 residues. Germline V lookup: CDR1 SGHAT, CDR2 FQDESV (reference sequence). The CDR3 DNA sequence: TGTGCCAGCAGCTTACTACGGGACAGGGCTGACACCGGGGAGCTGTTTTTT. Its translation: CASSLLRDRADTGELFF.

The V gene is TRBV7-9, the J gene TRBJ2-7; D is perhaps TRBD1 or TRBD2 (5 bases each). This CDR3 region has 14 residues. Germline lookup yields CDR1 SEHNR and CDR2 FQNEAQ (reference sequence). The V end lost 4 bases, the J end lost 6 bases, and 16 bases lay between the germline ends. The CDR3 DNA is TGTGCCAGCAGCTCTGGGGGTAGCCACTCCGAGCAGTACTTC. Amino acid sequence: CASSSGGSHSEQYF.

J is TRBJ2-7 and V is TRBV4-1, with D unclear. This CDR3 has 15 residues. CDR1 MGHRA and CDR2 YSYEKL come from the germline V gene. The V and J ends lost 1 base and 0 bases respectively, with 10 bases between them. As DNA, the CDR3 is TGCGCCAGCAGCCAAGCGGCCGGCAACTCCTACGAGCAGTACTTC. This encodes CASSQAAGNSYEQYF.

This CDR3 is CASSFIINEKLFF. The CDR3 coding sequence is TGTGCCAGCAGCTTTATCATTAATGAAAAACTGTTTTTT. The chain is built from TRBV7-9 and TRBJ1-4; no firm D call. Germline CDR1 reads SEHNR; CDR2 reads FQNEAQ (reference sequence). Trimming took 3 bases from V and 4 from J, leaving 6 bases between them. CDR3 length equals 13 residues.

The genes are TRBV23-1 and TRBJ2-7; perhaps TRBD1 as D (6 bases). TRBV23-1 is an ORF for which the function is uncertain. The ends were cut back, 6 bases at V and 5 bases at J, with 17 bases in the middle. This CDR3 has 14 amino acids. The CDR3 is CASRPPTGRNEQYV. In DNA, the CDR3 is TGCGCCAGCAGACCCCCGACAGGAAGGAACGAGCAGTACGTC.

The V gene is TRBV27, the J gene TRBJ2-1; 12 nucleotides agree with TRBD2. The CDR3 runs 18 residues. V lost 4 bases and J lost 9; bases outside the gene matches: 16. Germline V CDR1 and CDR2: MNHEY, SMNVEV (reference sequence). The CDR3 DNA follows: TGTGCCAGCAGTTCCCAAACGCTCCTAGCGGGGGGGCCTGGTGAGCAGTTCTTC. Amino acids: CASSSQTLLAGGPGEQFF.

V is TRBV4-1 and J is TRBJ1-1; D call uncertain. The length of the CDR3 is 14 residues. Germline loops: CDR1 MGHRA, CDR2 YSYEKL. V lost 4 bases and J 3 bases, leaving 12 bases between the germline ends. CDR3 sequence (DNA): TGCGCCAGCAGCCGGACCACTGGGGACACTGAAGCTTTCTTT. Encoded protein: CASSRTTGDTEAFF.

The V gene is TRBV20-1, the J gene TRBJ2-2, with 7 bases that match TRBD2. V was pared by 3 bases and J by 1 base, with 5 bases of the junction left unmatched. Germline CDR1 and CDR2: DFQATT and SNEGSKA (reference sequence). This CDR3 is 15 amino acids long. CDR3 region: CSASLWGGNTGELFF. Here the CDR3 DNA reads TGCAGTGCTAGCTTATGGGGGGGGAACACCGGGGAGCTGTTTTTT.

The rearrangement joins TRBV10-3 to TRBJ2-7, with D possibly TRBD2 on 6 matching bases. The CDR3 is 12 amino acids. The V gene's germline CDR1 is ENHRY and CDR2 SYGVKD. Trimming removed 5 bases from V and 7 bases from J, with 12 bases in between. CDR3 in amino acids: CAISLDAGEQYF. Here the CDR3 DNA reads TGTGCCATCAGTTTGGACGCGGGGGAGCAGTACTTC.

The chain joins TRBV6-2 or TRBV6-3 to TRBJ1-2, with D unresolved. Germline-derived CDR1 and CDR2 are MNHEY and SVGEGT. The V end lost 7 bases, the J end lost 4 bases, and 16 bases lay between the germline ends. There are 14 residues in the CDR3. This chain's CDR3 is CASTSIRKPYGYTF. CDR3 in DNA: TGTGCCAGCACTTCTATCAGGAAGCCCTATGGCTACACCTTC.

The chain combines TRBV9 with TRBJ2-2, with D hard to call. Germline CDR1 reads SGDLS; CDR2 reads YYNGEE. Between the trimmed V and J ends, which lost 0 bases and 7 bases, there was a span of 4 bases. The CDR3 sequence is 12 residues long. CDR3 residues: CASSVGIGELFF. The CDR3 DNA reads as TGTGCCAGCAGCGTAGGGATCGGGGAGCTGTTTTTT.

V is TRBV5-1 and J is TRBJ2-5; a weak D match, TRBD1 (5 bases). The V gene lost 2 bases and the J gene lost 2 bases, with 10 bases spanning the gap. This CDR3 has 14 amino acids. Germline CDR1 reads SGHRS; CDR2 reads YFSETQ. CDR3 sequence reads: CASSLRTTQETQYF. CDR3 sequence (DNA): TGCGCCAGCAGCTTAAGGACAACTCAAGAGACCCAGTACTTC.

The CDR3 loop is CAWHTGTGSYEQYF. In nucleotides, the CDR3 is TGTGCCTGGCACACCGGGACAGGATCCTACGAGCAGTACTTC. The gene calls are TRBV30 and TRBJ2-7; 8 bases agree with TRBD1. V was clipped by 5 bases and J by 1 base; unmatched bases: 7. CDR1 and CDR2 (germline): GTSNPN, SVGIG (reference sequence). The CDR3 extends over 14 amino acids.

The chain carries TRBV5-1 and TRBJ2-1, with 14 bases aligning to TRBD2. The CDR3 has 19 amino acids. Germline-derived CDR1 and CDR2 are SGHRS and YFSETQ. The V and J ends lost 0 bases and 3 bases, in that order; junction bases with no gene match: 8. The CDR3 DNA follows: TGCGCCAGCAGCTTGGCCGTGACTAGCGGGGGGGCGGACTACAATGAGCAGTTCTTC. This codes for CASSLAVTSGGADYNEQFF.

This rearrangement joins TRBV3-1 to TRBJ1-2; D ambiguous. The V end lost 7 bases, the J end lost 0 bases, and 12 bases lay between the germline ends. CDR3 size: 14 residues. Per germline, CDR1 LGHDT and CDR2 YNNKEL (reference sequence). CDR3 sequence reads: CASTDDVPNYGYTF. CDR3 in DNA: TGTGCCAGCACCGACGACGTTCCTAACTATGGCTACACCTTC.

Written as DNA, the CDR3 is TGTGCCAGCAGTGCGTCAAGCTCCTACAATGAGCAGTTCTTC. This translates into CASSASSSYNEQFF. This chain joins TRBV6-2 or TRBV6-3 and TRBJ2-1; D uncertain. The CDR3 has 14 amino acids. The V end lost 5 bases, the J end lost 0 bases, and 8 bases lay between the germline ends. Germline V CDR1 and CDR2: MNHEY, SVGEGT.

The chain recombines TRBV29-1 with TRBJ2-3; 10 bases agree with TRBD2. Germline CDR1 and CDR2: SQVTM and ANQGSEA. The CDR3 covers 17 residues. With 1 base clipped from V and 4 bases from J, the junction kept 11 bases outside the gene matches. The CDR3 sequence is CSVEGLAGGDGADTQYF. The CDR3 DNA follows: TGCAGCGTTGAAGGGTTAGCGGGGGGCGATGGCGCAGATACGCAGTATTTT.

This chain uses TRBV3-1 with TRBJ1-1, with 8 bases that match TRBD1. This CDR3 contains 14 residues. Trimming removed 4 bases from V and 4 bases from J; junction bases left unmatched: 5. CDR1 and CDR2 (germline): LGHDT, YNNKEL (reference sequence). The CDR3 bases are TGTGCCAGCAGCCCAGGGGGCGCGGGCACTGAAGCTTTCTTT. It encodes CASSPGGAGTEAFF.